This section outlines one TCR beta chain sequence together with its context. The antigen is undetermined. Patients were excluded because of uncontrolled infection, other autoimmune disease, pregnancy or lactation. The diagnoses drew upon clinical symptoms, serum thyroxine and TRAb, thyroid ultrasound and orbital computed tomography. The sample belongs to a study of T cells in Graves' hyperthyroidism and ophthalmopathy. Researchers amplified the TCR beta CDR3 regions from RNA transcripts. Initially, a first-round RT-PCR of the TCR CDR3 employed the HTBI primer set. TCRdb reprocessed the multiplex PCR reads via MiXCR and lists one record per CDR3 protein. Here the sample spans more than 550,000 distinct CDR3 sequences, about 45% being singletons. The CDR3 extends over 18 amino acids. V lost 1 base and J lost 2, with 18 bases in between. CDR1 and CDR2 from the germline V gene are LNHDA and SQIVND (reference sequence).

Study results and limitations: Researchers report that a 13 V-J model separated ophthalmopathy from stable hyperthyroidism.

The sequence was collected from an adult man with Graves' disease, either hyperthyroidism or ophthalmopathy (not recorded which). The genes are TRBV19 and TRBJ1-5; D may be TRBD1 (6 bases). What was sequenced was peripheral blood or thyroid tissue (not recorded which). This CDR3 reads CASSIGAVLAGGNQPQHF. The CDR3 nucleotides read TGTGCCAGTAGTATAGGGGCGGTATTGGCAGGGGGCAATCAGCCCCAGCATTTT.